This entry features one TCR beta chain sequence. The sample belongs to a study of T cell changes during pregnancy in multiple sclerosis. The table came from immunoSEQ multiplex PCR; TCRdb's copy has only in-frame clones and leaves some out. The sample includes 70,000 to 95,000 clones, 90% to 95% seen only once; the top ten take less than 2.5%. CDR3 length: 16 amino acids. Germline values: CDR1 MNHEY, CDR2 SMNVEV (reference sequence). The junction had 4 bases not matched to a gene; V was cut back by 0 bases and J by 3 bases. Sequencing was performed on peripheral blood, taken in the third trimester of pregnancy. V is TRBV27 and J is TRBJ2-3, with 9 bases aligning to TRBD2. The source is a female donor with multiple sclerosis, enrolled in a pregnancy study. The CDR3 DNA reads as TGTGCCAGCAGTTTATCAGGCGGGAGGGGGACAGATACGCAGTATTTT. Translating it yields CASSLSGGRGTDTQYF.